This TCR beta chain originates from a study of CD8 T cells in Susac syndrome. General study points: Acknowledgment was made by the study that its TCR sequencing and HLA analysis involved a relatively small number of individuals.

Trimming removed 0 bases from V and 2 bases from J, with 8 bases in between. Germline lookup yields CDR1 SGHRS and CDR2 YFSETQ. The CDR3 totals 15 residues. TCR beta sequencing was performed on blood CD8+ and CD4+ T cells. TEMRA cells were FACS-enriched and CD8+ and CD4+ T cells negatively isolated. cDNA came from roughly 0.53 to 1 ug RNA primed by random hexamers. MiXCR, applied by TCRdb to the immunoSEQ multiplex PCR reads, yields one record per CDR3 protein. The sample carries 130,000 to 150,000 distinct CDR3 sequences, 94% recorded once. A word on this clonotype: The target antigen is unknown.

Sequencing input: CD4+ T cells from PBMCs. The rearrangement links TRBV5-1 to TRBJ2-2; D is unclear. The clonotype originates from a human donor in good health. The CDR3 DNA sequence: TGCGCCAGCAGCTTGGATGGTGTAAACACCGGGGAGCTGTTTTTT. Translation: CASSLDGVNTGELFF.